Reported below is one T cell receptor (beta chain). Trimming pared 3 bases from V and 8 bases from J, leaving 23 bases between. Germline assignment: CDR1 DFQATT and CDR2 SNEGSKA (reference sequence). CDR3 length: 17 amino acids. This record belongs to a study of blood T cell repertoires in COVID-19. All enrollees were about 18 to 89 years old and from about 24 US areas. The assay was immunoSEQ multiplex PCR, and TCRdb's table has in-frame clones only and misses some. The sample includes a few hundred thousand clones, approximately 85% of them seen just once. The chain has TRBV20-1 and TRBJ1-6, with D possibly TRBD1 on 6 matching bases. Specimen: PBMCs or T cells enriched from blood (not recorded which). The sequence was obtained from a woman in her forties or fifties who had recovered from COVID-19. Written as DNA, the CDR3 is TGCAGTGCTAGTAGGACTGGGCGGGGGGGCAAGTATTCACCCCTCCACTTT. Encoded protein: CSASRTGRGGKYSPLHF.